This paragraph reports one TCR beta chain. This clone was seen more than once but under ten times. What this receptor recognizes is not known. Qualities for individual bases were not recorded, and no much larger clone is one base off. Libraries came from the immunoSEQ multiplex PCR assay. TCRdb stores this immuneACCESS table with in-frame sequences only. Part of the clones is absent; in the studies checked, under half of the shortfall reflects unresolved V genes, and no reason is known for the rest. For this sample there are roughly 71,000 clones; 78% appear just once. The top ten clones comprise about 6.7% of the sample. The sample belongs to a study of radiotherapy plus CTLA-4 blockade in lung cancer listed by TCRdb under 2018. Concerning the study at large: Objective responses were observed in more than 15% of enrolled patients, and disease control was achieved in less than 35%.

CDR3 length: 14 amino acids, cysteine to phenylalanine. Only the CDR3 portion is preserved as DNA: 42 bases, with reading frame beginning at the first base. The junction shows trimming of 8 bases on V and 4 bases on J, and the gene matches do not reach 8 bases of it. Looking up the germline V gene yields CDR1 MDHEN and CDR2 SYDVKM. General conclusions and limits of the study: The strongest predictors of response were reported to be early dynamic shifts in blood T cell clones along with a rise in serum interferon-beta following radiation. After treatment with radiotherapy and ipilimumab, TCR clones that came from tumors expanded in the peripheral blood.

In this study, focal radiation therapy paired with CTLA-4 blockade (ipilimumab) was tested in patients who had chemo-refractory metastatic non-small-cell lung cancer. Sequenced here: peripheral blood, sampled from a patient treated with radiotherapy plus ipilimumab. The receptor's source is a human donor with non-small cell lung cancer who had a complete response to radiotherapy plus ipilimumab. This chain is built from TRBV28 and TRBJ1-3, with 7 middle bases fitting TRBD1. The CDR3 protein is CASGGGTVGNTIYF. The DNA sequence is as follows: TGTGCCAGCGGGGGAGGGACAGTAGGAAACACCATATATTTT.